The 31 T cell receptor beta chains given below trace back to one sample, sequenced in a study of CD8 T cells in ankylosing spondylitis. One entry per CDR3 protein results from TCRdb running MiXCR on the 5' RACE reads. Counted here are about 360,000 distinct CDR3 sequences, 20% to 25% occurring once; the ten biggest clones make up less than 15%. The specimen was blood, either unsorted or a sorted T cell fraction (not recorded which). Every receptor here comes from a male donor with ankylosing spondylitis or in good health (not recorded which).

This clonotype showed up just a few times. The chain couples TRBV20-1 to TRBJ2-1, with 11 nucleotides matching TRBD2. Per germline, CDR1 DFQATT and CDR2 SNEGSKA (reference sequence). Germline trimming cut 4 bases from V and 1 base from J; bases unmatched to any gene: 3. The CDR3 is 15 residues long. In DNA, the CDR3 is TGCAGTGCTACCCCTAGCGGGGGGTCCTACAATGAGCAGTTCTTC. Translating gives CSATPSGGSYNEQFF.

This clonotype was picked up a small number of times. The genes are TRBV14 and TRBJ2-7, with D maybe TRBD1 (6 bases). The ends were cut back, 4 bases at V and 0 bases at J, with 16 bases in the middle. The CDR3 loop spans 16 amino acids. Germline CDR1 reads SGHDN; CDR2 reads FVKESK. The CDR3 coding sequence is TGTGCCAGCAGCCGCGGACAGACCCTTAGCTCCTACGAGCAGTACTTC. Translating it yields CASSRGQTLSSYEQYF.

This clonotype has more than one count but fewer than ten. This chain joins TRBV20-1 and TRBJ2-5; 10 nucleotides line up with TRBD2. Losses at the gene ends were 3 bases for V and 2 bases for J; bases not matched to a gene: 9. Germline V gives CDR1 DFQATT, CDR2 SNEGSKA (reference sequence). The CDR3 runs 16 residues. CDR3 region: CSASSLAGASQETQYF. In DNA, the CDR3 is TGCAGTGCTAGTTCGCTAGCGGGGGCGTCACAAGAGACCCAGTACTTC.

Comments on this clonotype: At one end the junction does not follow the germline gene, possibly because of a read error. The CDR3 DNA reads TGCTGTGCTAGAGATCCGACAGGGGGAGGCAATCAGCCCCAGCATTTT. Its protein product is CCARDPTGGGNQPQHF. The chain employs TRBV20-1 and TRBJ1-5, with 9 bases identical to TRBD1. CDR3 length: 16 amino acids. Germline V lookup: CDR1 DFQATT, CDR2 SNEGSKA (reference sequence).

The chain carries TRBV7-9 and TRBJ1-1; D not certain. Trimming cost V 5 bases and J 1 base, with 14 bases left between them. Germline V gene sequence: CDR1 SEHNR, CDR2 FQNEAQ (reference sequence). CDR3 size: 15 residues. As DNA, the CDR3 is TGTGCCAGCAGCCCTTACCCGTCCACGAACACTGAAGCTTTCTTT. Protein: CASSPYPSTNTEAFF.

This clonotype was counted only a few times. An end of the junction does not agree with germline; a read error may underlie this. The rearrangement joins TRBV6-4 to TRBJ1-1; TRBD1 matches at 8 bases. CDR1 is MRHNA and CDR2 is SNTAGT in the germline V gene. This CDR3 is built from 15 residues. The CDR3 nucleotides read TGTGCCAGCAGTGACTCCGCAGGGGGCATACTAGAAGTTTTCTTT. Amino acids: CASSDSAGGILEVFF.

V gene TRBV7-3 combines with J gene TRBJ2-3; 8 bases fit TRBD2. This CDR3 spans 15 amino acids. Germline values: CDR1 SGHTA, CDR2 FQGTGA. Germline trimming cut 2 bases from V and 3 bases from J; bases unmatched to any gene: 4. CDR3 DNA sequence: TGTGCCAGCAGCTTACTAGCGGGTCGTACAGATACGCAGTATTTT. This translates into CASSLLAGRTDTQYF.

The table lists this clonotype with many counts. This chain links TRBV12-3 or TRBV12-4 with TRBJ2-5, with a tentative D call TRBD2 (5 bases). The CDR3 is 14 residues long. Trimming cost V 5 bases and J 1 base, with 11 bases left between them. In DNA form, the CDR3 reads TGTGCCAGCAGTCAAGACTACATCCAAGAGACCCAGTACTTC. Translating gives CASSQDYIQETQYF.

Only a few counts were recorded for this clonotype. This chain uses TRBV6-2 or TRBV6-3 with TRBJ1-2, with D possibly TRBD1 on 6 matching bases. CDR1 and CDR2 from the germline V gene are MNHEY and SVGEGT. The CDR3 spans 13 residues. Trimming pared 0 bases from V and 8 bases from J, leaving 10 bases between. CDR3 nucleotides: TGTGCCAGCAGTTACTCGTGGGGGCGAGGCTACACCTTC. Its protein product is CASSYSWGRGYTF.

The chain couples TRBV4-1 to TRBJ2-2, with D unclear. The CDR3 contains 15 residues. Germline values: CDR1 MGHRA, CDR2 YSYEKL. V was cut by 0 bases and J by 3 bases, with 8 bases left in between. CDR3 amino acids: CASSQEGFDTGELFF. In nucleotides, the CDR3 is TGCGCCAGCAGCCAAGAGGGATTTGACACCGGGGAGCTGTTTTTT.

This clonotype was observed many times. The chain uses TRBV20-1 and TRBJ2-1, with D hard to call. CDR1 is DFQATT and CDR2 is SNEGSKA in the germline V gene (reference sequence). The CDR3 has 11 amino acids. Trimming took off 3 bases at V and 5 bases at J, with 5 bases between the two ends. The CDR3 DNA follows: TGCAGTGCTAGTCCGGACAATGAGCAGTTCTTC. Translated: CSASPDNEQFF.

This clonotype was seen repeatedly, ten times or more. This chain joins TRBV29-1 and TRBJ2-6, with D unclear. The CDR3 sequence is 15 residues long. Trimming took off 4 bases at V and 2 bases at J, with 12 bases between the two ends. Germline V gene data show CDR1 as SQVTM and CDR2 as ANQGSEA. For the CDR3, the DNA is TGCAGCGTTGGGTTCCTTGGTACTGGGGCCAACGTCCTGACTTTC. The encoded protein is CSVGFLGTGANVLTF. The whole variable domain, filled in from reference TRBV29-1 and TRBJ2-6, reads SAVISQKPSRDICQRGTSLTIQCQVDSQVTMMFWYRQQPGQSLTLIATANQGSEATYESGFVIDKFPISRPNLTFSTLTVSNMSPEDSSIYLCSVGFLGTGANVLTFGAGSRLTVL.

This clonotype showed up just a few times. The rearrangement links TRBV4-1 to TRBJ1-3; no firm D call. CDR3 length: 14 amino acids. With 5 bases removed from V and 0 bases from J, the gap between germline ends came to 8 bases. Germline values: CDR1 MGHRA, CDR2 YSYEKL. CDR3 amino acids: CASSYRSSGNTIYF. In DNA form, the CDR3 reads TGCGCCAGCAGCTACAGAAGCTCTGGAAACACCATATATTTT.

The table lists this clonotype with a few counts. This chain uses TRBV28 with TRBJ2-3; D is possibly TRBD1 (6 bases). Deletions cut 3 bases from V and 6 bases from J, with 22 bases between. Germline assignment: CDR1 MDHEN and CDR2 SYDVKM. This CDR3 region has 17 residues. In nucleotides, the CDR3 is TGTGCCAGCAGTTTCCCCCGGGACACCTTATTGGGGGATACGCAGTATTTT. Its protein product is CASSFPRDTLLGDTQYF.

The CDR3 DNA follows: TGTGCCACCCAGGCAGGCCCAAGCTCCTACAATGAGCAGTTCTTC. This gives the protein CATQAGPSSYNEQFF. The genes are TRBV6-1 and TRBJ2-1; D ambiguous. The CDR3 has 15 residues. V was shortened by 10 bases and J by 0 bases, with 16 bases between the two germline ends. CDR1 is MNHNS, CDR2 SASEGT, per germline.

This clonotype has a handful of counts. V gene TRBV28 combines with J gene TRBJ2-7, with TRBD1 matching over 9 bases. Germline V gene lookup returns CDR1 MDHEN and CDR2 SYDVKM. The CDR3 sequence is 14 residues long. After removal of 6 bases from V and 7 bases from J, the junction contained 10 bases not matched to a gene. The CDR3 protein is CASRAGTGWREQYF. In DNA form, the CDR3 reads TGTGCCAGCAGGGCCGGGACAGGGTGGCGGGAGCAGTACTTC.

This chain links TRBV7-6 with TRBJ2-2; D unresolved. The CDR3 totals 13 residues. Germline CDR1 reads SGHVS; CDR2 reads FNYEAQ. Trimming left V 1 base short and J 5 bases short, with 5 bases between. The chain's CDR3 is CASSLGRTGELFF. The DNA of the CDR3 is TGTGCCAGCAGCTTAGGACGAACCGGGGAGCTGTTTTTT.

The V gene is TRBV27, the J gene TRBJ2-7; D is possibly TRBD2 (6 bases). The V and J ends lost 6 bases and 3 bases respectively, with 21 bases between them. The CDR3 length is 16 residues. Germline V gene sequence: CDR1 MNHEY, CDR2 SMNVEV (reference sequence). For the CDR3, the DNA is TGTGCCAGCAGCCGGACTACAAATACGGGGCACTACGAGCAGTACTTC. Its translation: CASSRTTNTGHYEQYF.

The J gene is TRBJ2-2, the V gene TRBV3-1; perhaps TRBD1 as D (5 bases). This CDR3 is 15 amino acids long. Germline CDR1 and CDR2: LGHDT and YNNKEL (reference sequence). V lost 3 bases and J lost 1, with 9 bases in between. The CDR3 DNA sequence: TGTGCCAGCAGCCAGCAGCAGGGGAACACCGGGGAGCTGTTTTTT. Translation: CASSQQQGNTGELFF.

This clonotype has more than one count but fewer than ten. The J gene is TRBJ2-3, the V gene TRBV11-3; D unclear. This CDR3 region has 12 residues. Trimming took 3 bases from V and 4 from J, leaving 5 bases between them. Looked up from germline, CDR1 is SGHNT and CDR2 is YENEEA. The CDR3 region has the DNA TGTGCCAGCAGCTTCCGGGCAGATACGCAGTATTTT. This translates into CASSFRADTQYF.

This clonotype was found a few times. The chain's CDR3 is CSVELEPAEQYF. The CDR3 nucleotides read TGCAGCGTTGAATTGGAGCCCGCCGAGCAGTACTTC. The J gene is TRBJ2-7, the V gene TRBV29-1; D not resolved. CDR3 length: 12 residues. V gave up 2 bases and J gave up 6 bases, with 11 bases separating them. Germline CDR1 and CDR2: SQVTM and ANQGSEA.

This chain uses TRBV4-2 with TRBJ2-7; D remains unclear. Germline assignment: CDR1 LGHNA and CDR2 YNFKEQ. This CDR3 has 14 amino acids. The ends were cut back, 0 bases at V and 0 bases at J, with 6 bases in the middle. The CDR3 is CASSQDSVSYEQYF. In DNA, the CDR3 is TGTGCCAGCAGCCAAGATTCAGTCTCCTACGAGCAGTACTTC.

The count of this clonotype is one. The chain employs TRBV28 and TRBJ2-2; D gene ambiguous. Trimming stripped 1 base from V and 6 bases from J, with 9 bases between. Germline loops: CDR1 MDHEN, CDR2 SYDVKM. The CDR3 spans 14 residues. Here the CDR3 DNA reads TGTGCCAGCAGTTTATCGGGTTCCGCCGGGGAGCTGTTTTTT. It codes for CASSLSGSAGELFF. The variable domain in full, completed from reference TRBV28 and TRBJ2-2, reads DVKVTQSSRYLVKRTGEKVFLECVQDMDHENMFWYRQDPGLGLRLIYFSYDVKMKEKGDIPEGYSVSREKKERFSLILESASTNQTSMYLCASSLSGSAGELFFGEGSRLTVL.

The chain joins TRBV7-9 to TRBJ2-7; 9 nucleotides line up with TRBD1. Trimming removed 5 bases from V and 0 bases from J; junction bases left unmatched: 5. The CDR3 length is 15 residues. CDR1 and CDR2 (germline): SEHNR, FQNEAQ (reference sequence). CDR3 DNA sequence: TGTGCCAGCAGCCGAGGACAGGGGAACTCCTACGAGCAGTACTTC. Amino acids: CASSRGQGNSYEQYF.

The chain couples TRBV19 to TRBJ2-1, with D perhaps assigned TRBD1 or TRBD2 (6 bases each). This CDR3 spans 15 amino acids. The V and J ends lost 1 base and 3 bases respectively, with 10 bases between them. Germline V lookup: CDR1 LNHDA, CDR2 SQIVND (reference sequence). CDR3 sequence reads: CASSIGGGHYNEQFF. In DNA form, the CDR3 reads TGTGCCAGTAGTATAGGAGGGGGGCACTACAATGAGCAGTTCTTC.

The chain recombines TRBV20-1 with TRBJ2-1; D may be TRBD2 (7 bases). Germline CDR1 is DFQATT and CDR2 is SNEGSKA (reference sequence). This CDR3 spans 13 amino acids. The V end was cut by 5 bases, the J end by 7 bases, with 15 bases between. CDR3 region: CSAWGGPGNEQFF. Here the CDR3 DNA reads TGCAGTGCTTGGGGGGGGCCAGGAAATGAGCAGTTCTTC.

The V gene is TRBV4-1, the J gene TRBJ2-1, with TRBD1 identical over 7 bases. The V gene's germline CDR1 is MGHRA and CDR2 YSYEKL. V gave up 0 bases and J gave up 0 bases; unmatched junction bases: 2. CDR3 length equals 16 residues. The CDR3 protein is CASSQEGQISYNEQFF. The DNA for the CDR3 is TGCGCCAGCAGCCAAGAGGGACAGATCTCCTACAATGAGCAGTTCTTC.

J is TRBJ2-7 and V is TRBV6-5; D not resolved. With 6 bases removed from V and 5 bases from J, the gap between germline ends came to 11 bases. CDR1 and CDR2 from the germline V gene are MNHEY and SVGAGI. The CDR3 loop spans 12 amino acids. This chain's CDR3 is CASSLPPNEQYF. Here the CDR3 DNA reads TGTGCCAGCAGCCTCCCACCGAACGAGCAGTACTTC.

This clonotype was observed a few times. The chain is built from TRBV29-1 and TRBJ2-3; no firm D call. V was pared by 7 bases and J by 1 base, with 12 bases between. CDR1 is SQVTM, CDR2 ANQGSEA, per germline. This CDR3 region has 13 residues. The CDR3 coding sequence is TGCAGCGCGCCGCTGGCCCGCACAGATACGCAGTATTTT. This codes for CSAPLARTDTQYF.

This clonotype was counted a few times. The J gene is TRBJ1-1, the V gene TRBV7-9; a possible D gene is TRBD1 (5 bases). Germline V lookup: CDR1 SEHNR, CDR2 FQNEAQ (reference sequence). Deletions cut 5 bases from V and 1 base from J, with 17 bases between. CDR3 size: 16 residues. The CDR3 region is CASSPGWDGENTEAFF. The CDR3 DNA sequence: TGTGCCAGCAGCCCTGGTTGGGACGGGGAGAACACTGAAGCTTTCTTT.

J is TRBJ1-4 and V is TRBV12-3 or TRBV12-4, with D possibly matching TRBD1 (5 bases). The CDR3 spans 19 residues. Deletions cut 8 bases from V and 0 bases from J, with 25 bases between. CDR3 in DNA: TGTGCCAGCTCCCCGTCGGGGACGGCGAAGATTGCAACTAATGAAAAACTGTTTTTT. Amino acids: CASSPSGTAKIATNEKLFF.